This is a list of T cell receptor beta chains from one sample in a study of CD8+CD57+ T cells in acquired aplastic anemia. TCRdb analysed the reads with MiXCR anew, one entry per CDR3 protein. The sample shows under 200,000 distinct CDR3 sequences, 40% to 50% of them seen only once. Sequenced material: sorted CD4+, CD8+, or CD8+CD57+ T cells (not recorded which) from PBMCs. These receptors all come from a human donor with aplastic anemia. Both conserved end residues are part of each CDR3. D genes are given only for firm matches. Clone size is not always given. Where it is, it says once, few, many or a class for expanded clones.

TRBJ2-2 | TRBD1 | TRBV10-3 | . | 15 | CAVSILDRVYGELFF | TGTGCCGTCAGTATACTGGACAGGGTGTACGGGGAGCTGTTTTTT
TRBJ2-5 | . | TRBV15 | . | 16 | CATSRDLSRGEETQYF | TGTGCCACCAGCAGAGATCTCTCCAGGGGCGAAGAGACCCAGTACTTC
TRBJ2-3 | . | TRBV9 | once | 16 | CASSVGFGWDTDTQYF | TGTGCCAGCAGCGTAGGATTCGGGTGGGACACAGATACGCAGTATTTT
TRBJ1-1 | . | TRBV9 | many | 13 | CASSTGMNTEAFF | TGTGCCAGCAGCACAGGGATGAACACTGAAGCTTTCTTT
TRBJ2-1 | TRBD1 | TRBV20-1 | once | 14 | CSASWTGGYNEQFF | TGCAGTGCTAGCTGGACAGGGGGGTACAATGAGCAGTTCTTC
TRBJ1-1 | . | TRBV5-6 | many | 13 | CASSRWGITEAFF | TGTGCCAGCAGCCGCTGGGGGATCACTGAAGCTTTCTTT
TRBJ2-7 | . | TRBV19 | . | 14 | CASSAAVASYEQYF | TGTGCCAGTAGTGCCGCGGTGGCCTCCTACGAGCAGTACTTC
TRBJ2-5 | . | TRBV10-3 | . | 14 | CATREVGAGETQYF | TGTGCCACTCGAGAAGTCGGGGCGGGAGAGACCCAGTACTTC
TRBJ2-7 | TRBD2 | TRBV5-5 | many | 16 | CASSSGLGRDGYEQYF | TGTGCCAGCAGCTCGGGCCTTGGGAGGGACGGCTACGAGCAGTACTTC
TRBJ2-7 | TRBD2 | TRBV11-2 | many | 18 | CASSFRVPGLGDSYEQYF | TGTGCCAGCAGCTTTAGGGTACCGGGACTAGGCGACTCCTACGAGCAGTACTTC
TRBJ2-7 | . | TRBV7-2 | . | 16 | CASSSTKVLDNYEQYF | TGTGCCAGCAGCTCTACCAAGGTGCTGGATAACTACGAGCAGTACTTC
TRBJ2-7 | . | TRBV28 | many | 14 | CASRDGSASYEQYF | TGTGCCAGCAGAGACGGATCAGCTTCCTACGAGCAGTACTTC
TRBJ1-1 | . | TRBV29-1 | many | 13 | CSVEEDPRTEAFF | TGCAGCGTTGAAGAGGATCCCAGGACTGAAGCTTTCTTT
TRBJ2-2 | . | TRBV10-3 | . | 15 | CAIRGPYGGPGELFF | TGTGCCATCAGGGGACCTTATGGGGGCCCCGGGGAGCTGTTTTTT
TRBJ1-5 | . | TRBV7-2 | many | 15 | CASSFSGNEGQPQHF | TGTGCCAGCAGTTTTTCCGGGAACGAGGGTCAGCCCCAGCATTTT
TRBJ1-2 | . | TRBV10-3 | . | 13 | CAISEEAGAGALF | TGTGCCATCAGTGAGGAAGCAGGGGCCGGGGCACTATTC
TRBJ2-6 | . | TRBV20-1 | once | 15 | CSASEGSSGANVLTF | TGCAGTGCTAGCGAGGGGAGCTCTGGGGCCAACGTCCTGACTTTC
TRBJ2-7 | . | TRBV7-8 | . | 15 | CASSQEGGESYEQYF | TGTGCCAGCAGCCAAGAAGGGGGGGAGTCCTACGAGCAGTACTTC
TRBJ1-5 | TRBD1 | TRBV27 | . | 14 | CASSTRDRGQPQHF | TGTGCCAGCAGTACCCGGGACAGGGGACAGCCCCAGCATTTT
TRBJ2-2 | . | TRBV28 | . | 18 | CASSSSGLVTSNTGELFF | TGTGCCAGCAGTTCCTCGGGACTGGTAACCTCGAACACCGGGGAGCTGTTTTTT
TRBJ1-1 | . | TRBV10-1 | few | 14 | CASSAPGQFGEAFF | TGCGCCAGCAGTGCGCCGGGACAATTCGGTGAAGCTTTCTTT
TRBJ1-4 | . | TRBV2 | . | 15 | CASSEIGWSNEKLFF | TGTGCCAGCAGTGAAATAGGGTGGTCTAATGAAAAACTGTTTTTT
TRBJ2-2 | . | TRBV9 | many | 11 | CASSAPGVLFF | TGTGCCAGCAGCGCCCCAGGCGTGCTGTTTTTT
TRBJ2-2 | . | TRBV2 | few | 12 | CASSVTTGELFF | TGTGCCAGCAGTGTGACTACGGGGGAGCTGTTTTTT
TRBJ2-3 | TRBD2 | TRBV7-3 | many | 18 | CASSLKPLTSGGVDTQYF | TGTGCCAGCAGCTTAAAGCCGCTCACTAGCGGGGGGGTAGACACGCAGTATTTT
TRBJ1-2 | TRBD1 | TRBV29-1 | . | 12 | CSVEGQGDGYTF | TGCAGCGTTGAAGGACAGGGAGATGGCTACACCTTC
TRBJ2-7 | TRBD2 | TRBV7-2 | . | 13 | CASSFRTSGKQYF | TGTGCCAGCAGCTTTAGGACTAGCGGGAAGCAGTACTTC
TRBJ2-1 | TRBD2 | TRBV29-1 | many | 15 | CSVDLGLAGQNEQFF | TGCAGCGTTGATCTCGGACTAGCGGGTCAAAATGAGCAGTTCTTC